This entry lists 7 T cell receptor beta chains sequenced from one sample in a study of shared clonotypes between healthy human individuals. Data came from immunoSEQ multiplex PCR; TCRdb stores just in-frame clones and leaves some out. The data show about 2 million clones, 90% to 95% seen once. Source material: naive CD4+ T cells sorted from blood. Sample subset: CD45RA+ positively selected. These receptors all come from a man aged 18 to 29 in good health.

This sequence joins TRBV11-2 and TRBJ1-6; no clear D gene. This CDR3 spans 20 amino acids. V dropped 0 bases and J dropped 0 bases, with 18 bases sitting between them. The V gene's germline CDR1 is SGHAT and CDR2 FQNNGV. The CDR3 nucleotides are TGTGCCAGCAGCTTAGACGGCAGACCGCGCGGGAGCTCCTATAATTCACCCCTCCACTTT. It specifies CASSLDGRPRGSSYNSPLHF.

The chain links TRBV11-2 to TRBJ1-1; D ambiguous. The germline gives CDR1 SGHAT, CDR2 FQNNGV. The germline V and J ends were trimmed by 0 bases and 3 bases, with 8 bases remaining between them. This CDR3 has 14 residues. CDR3 region: CASSLDGQDTEAFF. The CDR3 region has the DNA TGTGCCAGCAGCTTAGATGGGCAGGACACTGAAGCTTTCTTT.

A word on this clone: The sample contains more than one DNA sequence encoding this CDR3. V gene TRBV5-4 combines with J gene TRBJ2-2; D is uncertain. The CDR3 has 13 amino acids. CDR1 is SGHNT and CDR2 is YYREEE in the germline V gene (reference sequence). The V end lost 0 bases, the J end lost 2 bases, and 2 bases lay between the germline ends. Written as DNA, the CDR3 is TGTGCCAGCAGCTTGGTAAACACCGGGGAGCTGTTTTTT. Its translation is CASSLVNTGELFF.

The CDR3 here is CATSLRQGAQHF. Here the CDR3 DNA reads TGTGCCACCAGCCTAAGACAGGGGGCCCAGCATTTT. This chain connects TRBV15 to TRBJ1-5, with 9 positions matching TRBD1. The length of the CDR3 is 12 residues. Unmatched junction bases numbered 4, after V lost 5 bases and J lost 11 bases. CDR1 is LNHNV and CDR2 is YYDKDF in the germline V gene (reference sequence). The variable domain in full, completed from reference TRBV15 and TRBJ1-5, reads DAMVIQNPRYQVTQFGKPVTLSCSQTLNHNVMYWYQQKSSQAPKLLFHYYDKDFNNEADTPDNFQSRRPNTSFCFLDIRSPGLGDTAMYLCATSLRQGAQHFGDGTRLSIL.

The chain couples TRBV7-2 to TRBJ2-1; 9 bases are a match to TRBD2. The CDR3 is 14 residues long. CDR1 is SGHTA, CDR2 FQGNSA, per germline. V dropped 3 bases and J dropped 9; count of bases not matched to a gene: 6. The DNA for the CDR3 is TGTGCCAGCAGCTTTGGACTAGCGTCCGGTGAGCAGTTCTTC. Translated, it gives CASSFGLASGEQFF.

This chain connects TRBV7-2 to TRBJ2-5, with 10 bases matching TRBD1. Matching the DNA end better, TRBJ2-7 makes the J call doubtful. This CDR3 contains 15 residues. Germline assignment: CDR1 SGHTA and CDR2 FQGNSA. The CDR3 DNA sequence: TGTGCCAGCAGACCAGCCGGGACAGGGGAATTCGAGCAGTACTTC. Translation: CASRPAGTGEFEQYF.

This clone was picked up one time. The gene calls are TRBV6-5 and TRBJ1-1; D gene unclear. The germline V and J ends were trimmed by 4 bases and 0 bases, with 6 bases remaining between them. The CDR3 contains 13 residues. The germline V gene encodes CDR1 MNHEY and CDR2 SVGAGI. The CDR3 coding sequence is TGTGCCAGCAGTTGGGCGATGAACACTGAAGCTTTCTTT. Its translation is CASSWAMNTEAFF.